Listed here are 2 T cell receptor beta chains from one sample, sequenced in a study of cytomegalovirus exposure and HLA in healthy donors. PCR amplification relied on 60 Vbeta primers (plus 13 Jbeta primers). Generated by immunoSEQ multiplex PCR, the TCRdb table keeps only in-frame clones and is missing some. The sample consists of over 110,000 clones, 75% to 80% of them appearing once. Sample: PBMCs. These receptors were obtained from a woman aged 18 to 35 in good health and CMV-seropositive.

The V gene is TRBV19, the J gene TRBJ1-6; 7 nucleotides align to TRBD1. V dropped 1 base and J dropped 7; count of bases not matched to a gene: 4. The CDR3 is made up of 15 amino acids. Per the germline V gene, CDR1 is LNHDA and CDR2 is SQIVND (reference sequence). The CDR3 here is CASSIGGTENSPLHF. CDR3 nucleotides: TGTGCCAGTAGTATAGGGGGGACAGAGAATTCACCCCTCCACTTT.

This rearrangement joins TRBV6-5 to TRBJ2-5, with TRBD2 matching over 10 bases. With V trimmed by 7 bases and J by 4 bases, 6 bases remained unmatched. CDR3 length: 14 amino acids. Germline CDR1 and CDR2: MNHEY and SVGAGI. The CDR3 DNA is TGTGCCAGCAAGCGGGGGGGTACCGGAGAGACCCAGTACTTC. This encodes CASKRGGTGETQYF.